Listed below are T cell receptor beta chains from one sample, sequenced in a study of control samples from healthy donors and cancer patients. TCRdb keeps only in-frame clones here, not all; method: immunoSEQ multiplex PCR. The sample lists around 130,000 clones; 85% to 95% were seen once. Sequencing was done on a sample of PBMCs. Receptor source: a man aged 45-65 years with head and neck cancer. The conserved cysteine and the conserved F or W are not part of the CDR3 here. The D gene is left open where the match is weak.

>TRBV18|13|NA
ASSPRGIHTGELF
>TRBV4-1|13|TRBD1
ASSQRGTGASPLH
>TRBV24-1|12|NA
ATSDQDNQETQY
>TRBV3-1/TRBV3-2|11|NA
ASSQDGNYGYT
>TRBV6-1|13|TRBD1
ASREDRGTTGELF
>TRBV30|12|NA
AWSTGRLNTEAF
>TRBV5-4|14|NA
ASSLDSLVNTGELF
>TRBV5-8|12|TRBD1
ASSSGTDNQPQH
>TRBV4-1|15|NA
ASSQDTGHIMNTEAF
>TRBV27|11|TRBD1
ASSATGTGGYT
>TRBV5-6|10|NA
ASSYNRDEQY
>TRBV5-1|13|TRBD1
ASSSGQGAVEKLF
>TRBV5-4|13|NA
ASSLEGLRGYEQY
>TRBV14|13|TRBD1
ASSYRGSTNEKLF
>TRBV28|13|TRBD1
ASSLGQGRWTEAF
>TRBV12-3/TRBV12-4|10|NA
ASSPGYNEQF
>TRBV6-5|13|NA
ASSSGGYRANEQY
>TRBV27|12|NA
ASSLSWGNTEAF
>TRBV7-3|12|TRBD1
ASSSSGTGTEAF
>TRBV27|13|TRBD1
ASSFYPDRVNEQF
>TRBV5-1|12|NA
ASSLLQANTEAF
>TRBV7-9|12|TRBD1
ASSPGTADSPLH
>TRBV10-3|16|TRBD2
AISKGRHHAGDTGELF
>TRBV2|12|NA
ASMRSVNTGELF
>TRBV18|11|NA
ASSPGAGTEAF
>TRBV2|13|NA
ASSGRGSGANVLT
>TRBV5-4|16|TRBD1
ASSFGPSQGTVNEKLF
>TRBV5-1|12|NA
ASSGNWAGYEQY
>TRBV5-4|13|TRBD1
ASSSPGQGFYGYT
>TRBV2|14|TRBD2
ASGGTSGGRTDTQY
>TRBV3-1/TRBV3-2|14|NA
ASSSHRTRQTAEAF
>TRBV18|10|NA
ASSPDRAEQY
>TRBV13|10|NA
ASSPLLGTQY
>TRBV5-1|13|TRBD1
ASSLVLGGNNEQF
>TRBV7-3|14|TRBD2
ASSLSGTSGPGELF
>TRBV19|13|TRBD1
ASSAWTGDSSPLH
>TRBV19|13|NA
ASSHDSLSTDTQY
>TRBV15|13|NA
ATSRDMRAGEGYT
>TRBV4-1|15|TRBD1
ASSQALKTGGFGGYT
>TRBV19|13|NA
ASSIGGRVTDTQY
>TRBV7-8|17|TRBD2
ASSLNLESRGVSRETQY
>TRBV10-2|10|NA
ATKDMNTEAF
>TRBV6-1|10|NA
ASSERADTQY
>TRBV3-1/TRBV3-2|13|TRBD2
ASSGGGGTFYEQY
>TRBV19|12|TRBD1
ASRTGGGYTEAF
>TRBV7-6|11|NA
ASSLPRTDTQY
>TRBV4-2|15|NA
ASSLSGSAGAPNEQY